This T cell receptor beta chain was recorded in a study of T cell responses to AZD1222 COVID-19 vaccine (dated by TCRdb to about 2021). About the full investigation: A total of 230 or so trial participants underwent TCR sequencing, of whom roughly 210 received two doses of AZD1222 and 26 received two doses of the MenACWY control vaccine. Trial participants were enrolled by age into 18-55, 56-69 and 70-plus year subgroups, with around 150, 28 and 57 TCR-sequenced participants respectively.

In light of the paper, this sample's time point label describes: about 28 days (+/-7) after the second vaccine dose. AZD1222 recipients whose second dose came at about 4 weeks and those whose second dose came at about 12 weeks were combined into one group, since spike-specific TCR depth and breadth did not differ between the two schedules. The vaccinee samples were drawn from two UK trials, COV001 and COV002, one of which was a single-blind randomized controlled phase 2/3 trial testing AZD1222 (ChAdOx1 nCoV-19) in healthy adults. For TCRbeta chain sequencing, PBMC samples were collected from trial participants at day 0 and at day 28 after the second dose. V sheds 7 bases and J sheds 4 bases, leaving 10 bases between their ends. CDR1 SGHTA and CDR2 FQGNSA are derived from the germline V gene. The CDR3 has 13 amino acids, counting the end cysteine and phenylalanine. Only the CDR3 part of the read is kept: 39 bases, read in frame from the first base.

The CDR3 regions of human TCRbeta chains were subjected to immunosequencing. As for the authors' bioinformatics: TCRs in the repertoires were compared against a reference library of SARS-CoV-2-specific TCRs that had been generated with the MIRA antigen-specificity platform. Breadth was defined as the fraction of unique TCRs that were SARS-CoV-2-associated. Depth was defined as the fraction of total T cells that were SARS-CoV-2-associated. Using the MIRA data, every spike-specific TCR was mapped to the spike region that the TCR reacted to and assigned to either a CD4 or a CD8 class. Log10-transformed breadth and depth values were compared by one-way ANOVA with Sidak's multiple comparisons tests. Entries here come from immuneACCESS through TCRdb and include only in-frame sequences with V and J called. Some clones fail to appear in such tables; in the studies checked, an unresolved V gene covers under half of the shortfall, and the cause of the remainder is unknown. For V, J and clone size, that table is used; D and trimming come from the DNA. The sample records some 120,000 clones, 84% of which are singletons. The top ten clonotypes cover roughly a quarter of the sample.

Concerning this clone itself: The antigen it recognizes is unknown. No clone much larger than this one lies a single base away; base qualities are absent.

What the research found in general, with its limitations: Spike-specific TCR breadth and depth rose significantly after two AZD1222 doses compared with day 0 and with MenACWY recipients. Reportedly, close to half of the unique spike-specific TCRs recognized epitopes lying outside the regions that are mutated in the B.1.351 and B.1.1.7 variants. Conclusions about previously exposed vaccinees are limited because only six or seven AZD1222 recipients were SARS-CoV-2 seropositive at baseline. Vaccine-associated CD4 TCRs spanned the whole spike protein, with dominant responses in regions 160-218 and 743-854. Participants were mostly white British and included more females than males, and it was suggested by the authors that clonal diversity may have been underestimated. The 56-69-year group was small, and its depth increase did not reach significance, likely because of low power. No day 14 peak-response samples were available, so repertoires were characterized only after the peak T cell response.

This receptor was obtained from an adult who received the AZD1222 COVID-19 vaccine. Sequencing used peripheral blood, obtained 28 days after the second AZD1222 dose. The chain was built from TRBV7-2 and TRBJ2-2, with no reliable assignment of the D segment. CDR3 protein: CASTPGFTGELFF. Read as DNA, the sequence is TGTGCCAGCACCCCAGGTTTCACCGGGGAGCTGTTTTTT.